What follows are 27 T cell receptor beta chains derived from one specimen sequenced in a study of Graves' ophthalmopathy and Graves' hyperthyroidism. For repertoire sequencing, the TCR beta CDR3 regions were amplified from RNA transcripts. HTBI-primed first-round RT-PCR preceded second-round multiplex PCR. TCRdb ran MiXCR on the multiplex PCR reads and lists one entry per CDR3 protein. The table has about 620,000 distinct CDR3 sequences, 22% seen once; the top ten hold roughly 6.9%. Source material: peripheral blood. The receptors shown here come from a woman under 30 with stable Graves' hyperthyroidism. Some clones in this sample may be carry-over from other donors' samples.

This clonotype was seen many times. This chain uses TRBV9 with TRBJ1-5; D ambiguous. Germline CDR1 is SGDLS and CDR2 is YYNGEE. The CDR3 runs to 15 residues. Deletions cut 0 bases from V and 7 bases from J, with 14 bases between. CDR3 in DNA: TGTGCCAGCAGCGTAGAAGGTCGGGTAAGCCAGCCCCAGCATTTT. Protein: CASSVEGRVSQPQHF.

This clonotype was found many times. The DNA of the CDR3 is TGTGCCAGCAGCTTAACGGTTGAAGCTTTCTTT. Translating gives CASSLTVEAFF. The chain carries TRBV11-2 and TRBJ1-1, with D hard to call. The CDR3 contains 11 residues. V was cut by 2 bases and J by 7 bases, with 5 bases left in between. Germline V gene lookup returns CDR1 SGHAT and CDR2 FQNNGV.

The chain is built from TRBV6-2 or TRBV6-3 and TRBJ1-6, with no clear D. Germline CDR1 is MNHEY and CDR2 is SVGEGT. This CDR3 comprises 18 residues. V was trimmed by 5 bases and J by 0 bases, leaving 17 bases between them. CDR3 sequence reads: CASSTLRQASSYNSPLHF. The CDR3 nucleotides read TGTGCCAGCAGTACCCTCCGTCAGGCTAGCTCCTATAATTCACCCCTCCACTTT.

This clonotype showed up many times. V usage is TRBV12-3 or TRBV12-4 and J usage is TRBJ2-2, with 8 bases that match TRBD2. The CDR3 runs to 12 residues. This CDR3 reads CVSGKDTGELFF. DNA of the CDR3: TGTGTTAGCGGGAAAGACACCGGGGAGCTGTTTTTT.

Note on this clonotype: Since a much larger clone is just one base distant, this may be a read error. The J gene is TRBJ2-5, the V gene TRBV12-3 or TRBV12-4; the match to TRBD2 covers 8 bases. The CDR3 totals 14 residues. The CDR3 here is CASNPGTRKETKYF. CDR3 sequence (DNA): TGTGCCAGCAACCCCGGGACTAGGAAAGAGACCAAGTACTTC.

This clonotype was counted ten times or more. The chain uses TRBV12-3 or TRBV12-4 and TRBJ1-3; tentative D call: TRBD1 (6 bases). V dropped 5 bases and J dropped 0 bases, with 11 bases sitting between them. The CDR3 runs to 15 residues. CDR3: CASSPTGFSGNTIYF. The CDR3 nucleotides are TGTGCCAGCAGTCCAACAGGGTTCTCTGGAAACACCATATATTTT.

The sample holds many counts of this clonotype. In DNA form, the CDR3 reads TGTGCTAGTGGTTTGGCGGGACCCCCGCAAGAGACCCAGTACTTC. It specifies CASGLAGPPQETQYF. The gene calls are TRBV12-5 and TRBJ2-5, with D perhaps TRBD1 or TRBD2 (5 bases each). Germline V CDR1 and CDR2: LGHNT, FRNRAP. The CDR3 has 15 amino acids. V lost 1 base, J lost 2 bases, and 11 bases lay in between. Looking up the rest from reference TRBV12-5 and TRBJ2-5 gives the full variable domain: DARVTQTPRHKVTEMGQEVTMRCQPILGHNTVFWYRQTMMQGLELLAYFRNRAPLDDSGMPKDRFSAEMPDATLATLKIQPSEPRDSAVYFCASGLAGPPQETQYFGPGTRLLVL.

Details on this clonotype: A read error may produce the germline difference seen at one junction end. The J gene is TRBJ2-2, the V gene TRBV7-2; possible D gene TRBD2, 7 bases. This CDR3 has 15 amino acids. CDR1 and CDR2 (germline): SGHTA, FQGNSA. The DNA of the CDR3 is TGCGCCAGCAGCCGTGGACAGCGGGACACCGGGGAGCTGTCTTTT. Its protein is CASSRGQRDTGELSF.

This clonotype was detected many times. CDR3 protein: CASSRSDGYSNQPQHF. CDR3 nucleotides: TGTGCCAGCAGTCGCTCGGACGGATATAGCAATCAGCCCCAGCATTTT. The gene calls are TRBV28 and TRBJ1-5; no firm D call. Trimming pared 5 bases from V and 0 bases from J, leaving 14 bases between. CDR3 size: 16 residues. CDR1 and CDR2 from the germline V gene are MDHEN and SYDVKM.

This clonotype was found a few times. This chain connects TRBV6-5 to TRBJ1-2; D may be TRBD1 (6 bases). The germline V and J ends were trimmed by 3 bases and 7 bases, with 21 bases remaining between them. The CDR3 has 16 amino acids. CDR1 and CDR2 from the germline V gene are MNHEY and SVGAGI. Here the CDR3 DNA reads TGTGCCAGCAGTTATTCCGTAGACAGGTTCCGGGGTGGCTACACCTTC. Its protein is CASSYSVDRFRGGYTF.

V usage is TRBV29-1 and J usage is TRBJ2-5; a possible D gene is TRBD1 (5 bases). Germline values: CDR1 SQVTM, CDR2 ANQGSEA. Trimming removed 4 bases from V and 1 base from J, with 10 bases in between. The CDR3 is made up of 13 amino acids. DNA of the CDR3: TGCAGCGTTGCCCGACAGTCCCAAGAGACCCAGTACTTC. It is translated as CSVARQSQETQYF.

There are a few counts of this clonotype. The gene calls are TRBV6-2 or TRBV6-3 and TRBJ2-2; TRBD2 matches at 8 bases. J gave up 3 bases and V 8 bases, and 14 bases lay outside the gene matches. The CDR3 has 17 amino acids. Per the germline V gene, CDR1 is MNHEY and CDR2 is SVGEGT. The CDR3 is CASLQFRGGPDTGELFF. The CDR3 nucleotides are TGTGCCAGCCTCCAATTTCGGGGGGGCCCTGACACCGGGGAGCTGTTTTTT.

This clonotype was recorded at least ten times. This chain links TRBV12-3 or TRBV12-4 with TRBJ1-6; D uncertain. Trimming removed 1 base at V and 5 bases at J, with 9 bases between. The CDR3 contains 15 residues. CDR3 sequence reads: CASSLEGRNNSPLHF. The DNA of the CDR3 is TGTGCCAGCAGTTTAGAGGGCAGAAATAATTCACCCCTCCACTTT.

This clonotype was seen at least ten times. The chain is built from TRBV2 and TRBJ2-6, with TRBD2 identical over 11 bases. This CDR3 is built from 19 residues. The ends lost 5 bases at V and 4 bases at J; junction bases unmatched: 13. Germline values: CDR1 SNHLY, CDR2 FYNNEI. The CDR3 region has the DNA TGTGCCAGCAGTCGCCGACTAGCGGGGTCCTCGGGAGGGGCCAACGTCCTGACTTTC. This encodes CASSRRLAGSSGGANVLTF.

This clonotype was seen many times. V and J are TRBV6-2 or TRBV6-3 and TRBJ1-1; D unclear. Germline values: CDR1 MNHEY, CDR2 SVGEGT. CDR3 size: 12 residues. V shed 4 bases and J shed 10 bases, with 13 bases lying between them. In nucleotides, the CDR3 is TGTGCCAGCAGTTTCTCGACCGCCGGAGCTTTCTTT. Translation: CASSFSTAGAFF.

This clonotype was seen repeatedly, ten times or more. CDR3 in DNA: TGTGCCAGCAGTTTATCGGGGACAGGGAACACTGAAGCTTTCTTT. Translated: CASSLSGTGNTEAFF. The J gene is TRBJ1-1, the V gene TRBV27, with 8 bases fitting TRBD1. The CDR3 totals 15 residues. J was trimmed by 1 base and V by 0 bases; bases with no gene match: 1. Germline CDR1 reads MNHEY; CDR2 reads SMNVEV (reference sequence).

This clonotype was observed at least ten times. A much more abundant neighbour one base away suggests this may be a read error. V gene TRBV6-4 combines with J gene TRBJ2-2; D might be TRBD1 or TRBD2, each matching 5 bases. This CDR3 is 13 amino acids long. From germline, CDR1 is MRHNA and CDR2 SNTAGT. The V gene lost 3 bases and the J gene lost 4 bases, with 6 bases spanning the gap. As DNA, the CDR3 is TGTGCCAGCAGTGAAGGGACCACCGGGGAGCTGTTTTTT. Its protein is CASSEGTTGELFF.

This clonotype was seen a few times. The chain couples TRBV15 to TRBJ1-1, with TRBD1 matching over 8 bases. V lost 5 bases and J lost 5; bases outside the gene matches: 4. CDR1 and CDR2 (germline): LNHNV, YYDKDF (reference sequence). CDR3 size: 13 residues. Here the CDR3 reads CATSRTGGTEAFF. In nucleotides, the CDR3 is TGTGCCACCAGCCGTACAGGGGGGACTGAAGCTTTCTTT. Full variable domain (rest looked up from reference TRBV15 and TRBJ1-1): DAMVIQNPRYQVTQFGKPVTLSCSQTLNHNVMYWYQQKSSQAPKLLFHYYDKDFNNEADTPDNFQSRRPNTSFCFLDIRSPGLGDTAMYLCATSRTGGTEAFFGQGTRLTVV.

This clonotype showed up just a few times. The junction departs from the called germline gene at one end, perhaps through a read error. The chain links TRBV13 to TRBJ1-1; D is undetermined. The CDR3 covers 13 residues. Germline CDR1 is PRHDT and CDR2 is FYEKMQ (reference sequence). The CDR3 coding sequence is TGTGCCAGCAGCTTTCCCCCGATCACTGAAGCTTGCTTT. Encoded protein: CASSFPPITEACF.

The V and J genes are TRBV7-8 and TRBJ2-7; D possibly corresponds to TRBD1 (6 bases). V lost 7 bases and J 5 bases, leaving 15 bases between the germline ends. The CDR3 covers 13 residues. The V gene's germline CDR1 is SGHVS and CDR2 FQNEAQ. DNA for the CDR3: TGTGCCAGCAACCCAGGGGTGGTGAACGAGCAGTACTTC. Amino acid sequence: CASNPGVVNEQYF.

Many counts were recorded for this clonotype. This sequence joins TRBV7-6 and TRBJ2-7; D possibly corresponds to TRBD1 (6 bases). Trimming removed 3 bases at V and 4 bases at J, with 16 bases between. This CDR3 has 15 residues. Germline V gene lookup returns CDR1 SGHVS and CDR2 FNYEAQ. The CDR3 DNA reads TGTGCCAGCAGCTTGACTACAGGGCGTAATTACGAGCAGTACTTC. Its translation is CASSLTTGRNYEQYF. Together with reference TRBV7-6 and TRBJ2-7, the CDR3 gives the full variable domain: GAGVSQSPRYKVTKRGQDVALRCDPISGHVSLYWYRQALGQGPEFLTYFNYEAQQDKSGLPNDRFSAERPEGSISTLTIQRTEQRDSAMYRCASSLTTGRNYEQYFGPGTRLTVT.

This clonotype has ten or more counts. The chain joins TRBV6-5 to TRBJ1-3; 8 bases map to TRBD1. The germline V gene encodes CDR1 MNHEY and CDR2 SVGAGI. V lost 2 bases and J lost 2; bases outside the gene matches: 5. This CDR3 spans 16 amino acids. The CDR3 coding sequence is TGTGCCAGCAGTTACAGCTGGACAGGGACTGGAAACACCATATATTTT. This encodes CASSYSWTGTGNTIYF.

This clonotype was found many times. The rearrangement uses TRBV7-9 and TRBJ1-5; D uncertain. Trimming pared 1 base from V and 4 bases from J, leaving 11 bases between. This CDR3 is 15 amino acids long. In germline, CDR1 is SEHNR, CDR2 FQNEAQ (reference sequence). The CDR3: CASSLGSQPNQPQHF. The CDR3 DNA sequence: TGTGCCAGCAGCTTAGGATCCCAGCCAAATCAGCCCCAGCATTTT.

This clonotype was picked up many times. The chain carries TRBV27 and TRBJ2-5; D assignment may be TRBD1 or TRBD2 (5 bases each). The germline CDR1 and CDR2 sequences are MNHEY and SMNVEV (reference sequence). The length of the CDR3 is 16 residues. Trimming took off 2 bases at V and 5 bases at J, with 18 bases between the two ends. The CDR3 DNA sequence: TGTGCCAGCAGTTTACGGGGAGCTGGGGGTCCGGAGACCCAGTACTTC. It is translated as CASSLRGAGGPETQYF.

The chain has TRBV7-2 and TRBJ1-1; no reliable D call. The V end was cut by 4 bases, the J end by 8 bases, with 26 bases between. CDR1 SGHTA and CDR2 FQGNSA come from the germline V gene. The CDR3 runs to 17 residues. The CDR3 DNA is TGTGCCAGCAGCTACTATCTGGGAGGGCCAGAAGGATCAGAAGCTTTCTTT. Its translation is CASSYYLGGPEGSEAFF. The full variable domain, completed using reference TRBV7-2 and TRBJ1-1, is GAGVSQSPSNKVTEKGKDVELRCDPISGHTALYWYRQSLGQGLEFLIYFQGNSAPDKSGLPSDRFSAERTGGSVSTLTIQRTQQEDSAVYLCASSYYLGGPEGSEAFFGQGTRLTVV.

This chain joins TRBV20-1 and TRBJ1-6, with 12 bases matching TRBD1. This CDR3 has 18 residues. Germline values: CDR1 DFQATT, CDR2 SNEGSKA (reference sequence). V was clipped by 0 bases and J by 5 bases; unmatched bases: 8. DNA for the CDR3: TGCAGTGCTAGAGATATAGGGACAGGGGGCGCGAATAATTCACCCCTCCACTTT. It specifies CSARDIGTGGANNSPLHF.

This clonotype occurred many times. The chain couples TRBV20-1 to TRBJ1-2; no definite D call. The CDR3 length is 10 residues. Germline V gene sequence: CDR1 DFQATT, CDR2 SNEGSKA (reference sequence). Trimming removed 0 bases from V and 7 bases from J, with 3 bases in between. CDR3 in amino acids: CSARDFGYTF. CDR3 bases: TGCAGTGCTAGAGATTTTGGCTACACCTTC.